These T cell receptor beta chains were read from a single sample in a study of post-analysis software for immune sequencing data. TCRdb reanalysed the PCR reads using MiXCR and keeps one entry per CDR3 protein. The data contain hundreds of thousands of distinct CDR3 sequences, 30% of them seen just once; the ten biggest clones take up around 0.56%. The sequencing input was blood. These TCRs come from a girl under 18 with multiple sclerosis. Both conserved end residues are part of each CDR3. The D gene is left open where the match is weak. Only part of the rows carry a size: once, few, many, or a class if the clone is expanded.

d_gene: -
j_gene: TRBJ2-7
v_gene: TRBV6-2/TRBV6-3
abundance: once
CDR3nt: TGTGCCAGCAGTAAGTTGGCGGGCAGCTACGAGCAGTACTTC
CDR3aa: CASSKLAGSYEQYF

d_gene: -
j_gene: TRBJ1-5
v_gene: TRBV5-1
abundance: -
CDR3nt: TGCGCCAGCAGCTTGCGGCAGGGTCAGCCCCAGCATTTT
CDR3aa: CASSLRQGQPQHF

d_gene: TRBD1
j_gene: TRBJ1-1
v_gene: TRBV3-1
abundance: -
CDR3nt: TGTGCCAGCAGCCAACCCTTGGGGGGAGACAGGGGGCCGTCTCTCACTGAAGCTTTCTTT
CDR3aa: CASSQPLGGDRGPSLTEAFF

d_gene: -
j_gene: TRBJ2-1
v_gene: TRBV9
abundance: few
CDR3nt: TGTGCCAGCAGCGTAGTTGGGGGCCCCCTGAATGAGCAGTTCTTC
CDR3aa: CASSVVGGPLNEQFF

d_gene: -
j_gene: TRBJ1-2
v_gene: TRBV29-1
abundance: few
CDR3nt: TGCAGCGTTGAGATATCAACCCCCTATGGCTACACCTTC
CDR3aa: CSVEISTPYGYTF

d_gene: -
j_gene: TRBJ2-3
v_gene: TRBV7-6
abundance: few
CDR3nt: TGTGCCAGCAGCCGCGCAGGGGATACGCAGTATTTT
CDR3aa: CASSRAGDTQYF

d_gene: TRBD2
j_gene: TRBJ2-3
v_gene: TRBV7-2
abundance: few
CDR3nt: TGTGCCAGCAGCCCCTGGACTAGCGGAACAGATACGCAGTATTTT
CDR3aa: CASSPWTSGTDTQYF

d_gene: -
j_gene: TRBJ2-3
v_gene: TRBV15
abundance: many
CDR3nt: TGTGCCACCAGCAGAGAAAGGGGCGAGACAGATACGCAGTATTTT
CDR3aa: CATSRERGETDTQYF

d_gene: -
j_gene: TRBJ2-7
v_gene: TRBV10-3
abundance: few
CDR3nt: TGTGCCATCAGTGATAGCGGCCGGGGGCTGGACGAGCAGTACTTC
CDR3aa: CAISDSGRGLDEQYF

d_gene: TRBD2
j_gene: TRBJ2-7
v_gene: TRBV7-6
abundance: -
CDR3nt: TGTGCCAGCAGCTTCAATAGCGGGGCGATCTACGAGCAGTACTTC
CDR3aa: CASSFNSGAIYEQYF

d_gene: TRBD2
j_gene: TRBJ2-7
v_gene: TRBV20-1
abundance: few
CDR3nt: TGCAGTGCCCCTGGGGGTAGCGGGCTCTCCTACGAGCAGTACTTC
CDR3aa: CSAPGGSGLSYEQYF

d_gene: TRBD1
j_gene: TRBJ2-7
v_gene: TRBV29-1
abundance: many
CDR3nt: TGCAGCGTCTCCGGGACAGGGGGTAACGAGCAGTACTTC
CDR3aa: CSVSGTGGNEQYF

d_gene: -
j_gene: TRBJ2-1
v_gene: TRBV24-1
abundance: -
CDR3nt: TGTGCCACCAGTGAACCCCCGACCAATGAGCAGTTCTTC
CDR3aa: CATSEPPTNEQFF

d_gene: TRBD2
j_gene: TRBJ2-3
v_gene: TRBV7-2
abundance: -
CDR3nt: TGTGCCAGCAGCCCGACTAGCGGGAGGCAAGATACGCAGTATTTT
CDR3aa: CASSPTSGRQDTQYF

d_gene: TRBD1
j_gene: TRBJ1-2
v_gene: TRBV10-3
abundance: few
CDR3nt: TGTGCCATCAGTGGAGACAGGGGGTATGGCTACACCTTC
CDR3aa: CAISGDRGYGYTF

d_gene: -
j_gene: TRBJ2-6
v_gene: TRBV7-9
abundance: few
CDR3nt: TGTGCCAGCAGCCCGCGCGACAGCTCTGGGGCCAACGTCCTGACTTTC
CDR3aa: CASSPRDSSGANVLTF

d_gene: -
j_gene: TRBJ1-5
v_gene: TRBV27
abundance: -
CDR3nt: TGTGCCAGCAGTTTATGGGGGGGGTTTGATCAGCCCCAGCATTTT
CDR3aa: CASSLWGGFDQPQHF

d_gene: -
j_gene: TRBJ1-6
v_gene: TRBV28
abundance: few
CDR3nt: TGTGCCAGCAGTTTTGCCCAGGGGTATTCACCCCTCCACTTT
CDR3aa: CASSFAQGYSPLHF

d_gene: -
j_gene: TRBJ1-1
v_gene: TRBV14
abundance: -
CDR3nt: TGTGCCAGCAGCCAACAGCTGAACGCTGAAGCTTTCTTT
CDR3aa: CASSQQLNAEAFF

d_gene: TRBD1
j_gene: TRBJ1-1
v_gene: TRBV4-1
abundance: once
CDR3nt: TGCGCCAGCAGCAAACAGGGGGGATATACCCCTGAAGCTTTCTTT
CDR3aa: CASSKQGGYTPEAFF

d_gene: -
j_gene: TRBJ1-6
v_gene: TRBV20-1
abundance: few
CDR3nt: TGCAGTGCTAGTGGGCCCTCTAGGGCCCTCCACTTT
CDR3aa: CSASGPSRALHF

d_gene: -
j_gene: TRBJ2-1
v_gene: TRBV5-1
abundance: few
CDR3nt: TGCGCCAGCAGCTTGGCCGGGACTCCGCAGTTCTTC
CDR3aa: CASSLAGTPQFF

d_gene: TRBD1
j_gene: TRBJ2-5
v_gene: TRBV7-2
abundance: few
CDR3nt: TGTGCCAGCAGCGCCAGCTTAGGGGGCGAGACCCAGTACTTC
CDR3aa: CASSASLGGETQYF

d_gene: -
j_gene: TRBJ2-6
v_gene: TRBV7-2
abundance: many
CDR3nt: TGTGCCAGCAGCTTAAGAGACTCTGGGGCCAACGTCCTGACTTTC
CDR3aa: CASSLRDSGANVLTF

d_gene: TRBD2
j_gene: TRBJ2-3
v_gene: TRBV5-6
abundance: -
CDR3nt: TGTGCCAGCAGCTTGCGCCTAGCGGGGGGACCCCGAGATACGCAGTATTTT
CDR3aa: CASSLRLAGGPRDTQYF

d_gene: -
j_gene: TRBJ1-5
v_gene: TRBV29-1
abundance: few
CDR3nt: TGCAGCGTTGCCGGGCAGGGGCAGCCCCAGCATTTT
CDR3aa: CSVAGQGQPQHF

d_gene: TRBD2
j_gene: TRBJ2-1
v_gene: TRBV20-1
abundance: few
CDR3nt: TGCAGTGCTAGACACCCCGGACTAGTTTACAATGAGCAGTTCTTC
CDR3aa: CSARHPGLVYNEQFF

d_gene: -
j_gene: TRBJ1-6
v_gene: TRBV15
abundance: few
CDR3nt: TGTGCCACCAGCAGAGATCTGGGAGGTAATTCACCCCTCCACTTT
CDR3aa: CATSRDLGGNSPLHF

d_gene: TRBD2
j_gene: TRBJ2-6
v_gene: TRBV20-1
abundance: few
CDR3nt: TGCAGACCCGGGACCAGCGGGAGGATCGCTGGGGCCAACGTCCTGACTTTC
CDR3aa: CRPGTSGRIAGANVLTF

d_gene: -
j_gene: TRBJ2-3
v_gene: TRBV6-1
abundance: few
CDR3nt: TGTGCCAGCGGCCCGACGGGGGGCGGGGCAGATACGCAGTATTTT
CDR3aa: CASGPTGGGADTQYF

d_gene: -
j_gene: TRBJ2-3
v_gene: TRBV5-6
abundance: many
CDR3nt: TGTGCCAGCAGCTTGTCCGAGGCGCAGTATTTT
CDR3aa: CASSLSEAQYF

d_gene: -
j_gene: TRBJ1-1
v_gene: TRBV7-9
abundance: -
CDR3nt: TGTGCCAGCAGCTTAGCGCGGACGGGGGACAATACTGAAGCTTTCTTT
CDR3aa: CASSLARTGDNTEAFF

d_gene: TRBD1
j_gene: TRBJ1-5
v_gene: TRBV9
abundance: -
CDR3nt: TGTGCCAGCAGCGATACAGGGGGCGAGGGTCAGCCCCAGCATTTT
CDR3aa: CASSDTGGEGQPQHF